Included here is one T cell receptor beta chain sequence, with context. The data were produced by immunoSEQ multiplex PCR, yet TCRdb's version contains in-frame clones alone and is incomplete. The data show more than 85,000 clones, 85% to 95% seen once. From germline, CDR1 is SGHRS and CDR2 YFSETQ. With V trimmed by 3 bases and J by 10 bases, 3 bases remained unmatched. The CDR3 is made up of 14 amino acids. The source of the sample is a study of T cell changes during pregnancy in multiple sclerosis. This TCR derives from a female donor in good health, enrolled as a control in a pregnancy study. The chain uses TRBV5-1 and TRBJ2-2; 13 bases are a match to TRBD2. This material consisted of peripheral blood, taken in the third trimester of pregnancy. CDR3 nucleotide sequence: TGCGCCAGCAGCTGGGGGACTAGCGGGATGGAGCTGTTTTTT. This encodes CASSWGTSGMELFF. Variable domain in full (rest from reference TRBV5-1 and TRBJ2-2): KAGVTQTPRYLIKTRGQQVTLSCSPISGHRSVSWYQQTPGQGLQFLFEYFSETQRNKGNFPGRFSGRQFSNSRSEMNVSTLELGDSALYLCASSWGTSGMELFFGEGSRLTVL.